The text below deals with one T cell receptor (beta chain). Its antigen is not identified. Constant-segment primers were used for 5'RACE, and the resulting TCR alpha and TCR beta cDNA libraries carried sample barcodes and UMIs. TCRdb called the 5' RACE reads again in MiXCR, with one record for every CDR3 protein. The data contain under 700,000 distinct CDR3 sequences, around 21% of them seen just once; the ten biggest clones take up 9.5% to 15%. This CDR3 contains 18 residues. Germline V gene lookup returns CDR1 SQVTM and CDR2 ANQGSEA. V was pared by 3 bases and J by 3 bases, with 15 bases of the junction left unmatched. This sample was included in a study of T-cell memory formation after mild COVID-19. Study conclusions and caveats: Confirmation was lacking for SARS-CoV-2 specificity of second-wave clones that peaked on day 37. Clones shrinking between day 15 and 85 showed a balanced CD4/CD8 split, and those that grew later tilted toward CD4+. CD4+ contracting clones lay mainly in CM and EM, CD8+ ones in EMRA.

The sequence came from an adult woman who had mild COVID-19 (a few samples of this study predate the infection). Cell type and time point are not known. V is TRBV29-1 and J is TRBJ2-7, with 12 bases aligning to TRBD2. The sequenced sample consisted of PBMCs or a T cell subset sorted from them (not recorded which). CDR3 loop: CSVEGPSGRAFGIYEQYF. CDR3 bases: TGCAGCGTTGAGGGCCCTAGCGGGAGGGCCTTTGGGATCTACGAGCAGTACTTC.